The 26 T cell receptor beta chains below come from one sample, sequenced in a study of T-cell memory formation after mild COVID-19. Using its own MiXCR run on the 5' RACE reads, TCRdb lists one record per CDR3 protein. The table includes 400,000 or so distinct CDR3 sequences, roughly 21% detected once. The sample taken for sequencing was PBMCs or a T cell subset sorted from them (not recorded which). These receptors all come from an adult woman who had mild COVID-19 (a few samples of this study predate the infection). Cell type and time point are not known.

The J gene is TRBJ2-1, the V gene TRBV11-2; possibly TRBD2 for D (5 bases). The CDR3 is 15 amino acids. Germline loops: CDR1 SGHAT, CDR2 FQNNGV. Deletions cut 0 bases from V and 2 bases from J, with 8 bases between. As DNA, the CDR3 is TGTGCCAGCAGCTTAGATCGGACTCCCTACAATGAGCAGTTCTTC. This encodes CASSLDRTPYNEQFF.

This clonotype was counted ten times or more. The chain has TRBV20-1 and TRBJ2-1; D unresolved. CDR1 is DFQATT, CDR2 SNEGSKA, per germline (reference sequence). The CDR3 runs 14 residues. Deletions cut 0 bases from V and 4 bases from J, with 10 bases between. Here the CDR3 DNA reads TGCAGTGCTAGAGAGGGAAGGGATTACAATGAGCAGTTCTTC. Translation gives CSAREGRDYNEQFF.

There are a few counts of this clonotype. This rearrangement joins TRBV9 to TRBJ2-1; 8 nucleotides match TRBD2. The ends lost 3 bases at V and 3 bases at J; junction bases unmatched: 5. This CDR3 contains 15 residues. Germline CDR1 reads SGDLS; CDR2 reads YYNGEE. This chain's CDR3 is CASSGTSGNYNEQFF. CDR3 coding DNA: TGTGCCAGCAGCGGAACTAGCGGCAACTACAATGAGCAGTTCTTC.

This rearrangement joins TRBV5-5 to TRBJ1-2, with 7 nucleotides matching TRBD1. The V segment lost 5 bases and the J segment 2 bases; nucleotides outside the gene matches: 9. The germline V gene has CDR1 SGHKS and CDR2 YYEKEE (reference sequence). There are 15 residues in the CDR3. DNA of the CDR3: TGTGCCAGCAGTTTCGCGGTGACAGGGAACTATGGCTACACCTTC. It encodes CASSFAVTGNYGYTF.

The chain employs TRBV6-5 and TRBJ1-4; 7 nucleotides line up with TRBD1. Germline lookup yields CDR1 MNHEY and CDR2 SVGAGI. The junction had 7 bases not matched to a gene; V was cut back by 6 bases and J by 3 bases. The CDR3 loop spans 15 amino acids. CDR3 loop: CASSRRGKSNEKLFF. In DNA, the CDR3 is TGTGCCAGCAGCCGCAGGGGGAAATCTAATGAAAAACTGTTTTTT.

The V and J genes are TRBV18 and TRBJ2-2, with a weak D call TRBD1 (6 bases). The V gene's germline CDR1 is KGHSH and CDR2 LQKENI. The CDR3 extends over 15 amino acids. V was trimmed by 2 bases and J by 0 bases, leaving 7 bases between them. This CDR3 reads CASSPRTANTGELFF. The CDR3 DNA reads as TGTGCCAGCTCACCAAGGACAGCGAACACCGGGGAGCTGTTTTTT.

This clonotype was counted at least ten times. V usage is TRBV19 and J usage is TRBJ2-2; D gene unclear. Germline CDR1 is LNHDA and CDR2 is SQIVND (reference sequence). V lost 7 bases to trimming and J lost 5 bases, with 20 bases between them. The CDR3 is 16 residues long. The CDR3 DNA reads as TGTGCCAGTATTCGAACAGATCAGCAACGGACCGGGGAGCTGTTTTTT. Its translation: CASIRTDQQRTGELFF.

V is TRBV3-1 and J is TRBJ1-5, with 9 bases that match TRBD1. CDR3 length equals 13 residues. The ends lost 1 base at V and 15 bases at J; junction bases unmatched: 7. Germline CDR1 and CDR2: LGHDT and YNNKEL (reference sequence). The CDR3 is CASSQGRDRALHF. The CDR3 DNA is TGTGCCAGCAGCCAAGGTCGGGACAGGGCATTGCATTTT.

The genes are TRBV20-1 and TRBJ2-4, with 14 positions matching TRBD2. Germline CDR1 DFQATT, CDR2 SNEGSKA (reference sequence). The J segment lost 5 bases and the V segment lost 4 bases, leaving 7 bases of the junction unmatched. The CDR3 is 16 amino acids. CDR3 coding DNA: TGCAGTGCTATACCTGGACTAGCGGGGGGCCAAAACATTCAGTACTTC. Its protein is CSAIPGLAGGQNIQYF.

The chain is built from TRBV5-1 and TRBJ1-5; 7 bases fit TRBD1. Germline trimming cut 4 bases from V and 7 bases from J; bases unmatched to any gene: 8. Germline V gives CDR1 SGHRS, CDR2 YFSETQ. This CDR3 has 14 amino acids. As DNA, the CDR3 is TGCGCCAGCAGCCCCGGGACAGCCGGGCAGCCCCAGCATTTT. Encoded protein: CASSPGTAGQPQHF.

The rearrangement joins TRBV20-1 to TRBJ2-3; 9 nucleotides match TRBD2. Germline V gene lookup returns CDR1 DFQATT and CDR2 SNEGSKA (reference sequence). The CDR3 sequence is 15 residues long. Unmatched junction bases numbered 7, after V lost 4 bases and J lost 2 bases. This chain's CDR3 is CSATQTSGATDTQYF. The CDR3 nucleotides read TGCAGTGCTACCCAGACTAGCGGAGCCACAGATACGCAGTATTTT.

V is TRBV6-5 and J is TRBJ1-2; 7 bases map to TRBD1. V trimming: 2 bases; J trimming: 8 bases; junction bases outside the gene matches: 14. This CDR3 has 16 residues. Germline CDR1 is MNHEY and CDR2 is SVGAGI. The chain's CDR3 is CASSYEATGLLSGYTF. The CDR3 DNA sequence: TGTGCCAGCAGTTACGAGGCGACAGGGTTGCTCTCAGGCTACACCTTC.

This chain links TRBV13 with TRBJ1-2; weak D call: TRBD1 (5 bases). This CDR3 spans 15 amino acids. Germline V CDR1 and CDR2: PRHDT, FYEKMQ (reference sequence). V dropped 5 bases and J dropped 6 bases, with 19 bases sitting between them. The CDR3 loop is CASSPVRVISDGYTF. The CDR3 DNA follows: TGTGCCAGCAGCCCGGTCAGGGTTATCTCCGATGGCTACACCTTC.

This chain joins TRBV24-1 and TRBJ2-3; 9 bases match TRBD1. V shed 4 bases and J 0 bases; nucleotides not matched to a gene: 4. In germline, CDR1 is KGHDR, CDR2 SFDVKD. This CDR3 has 16 residues. CDR3 residues: CATSEGTGSSTDTQYF. Written as DNA, the CDR3 is TGTGCCACCAGTGAGGGGACAGGGTCGAGCACAGATACGCAGTATTTT.

V gene TRBV6-1 combines with J gene TRBJ2-1, with TRBD1 matching over 11 bases. V shed 6 bases and J 5 bases; nucleotides not matched to a gene: 18. The CDR3 totals 19 residues. Germline CDR1 MNHNS, CDR2 SASEGT. The DNA for the CDR3 is TGTGCCAGCAGCGGTGGGACAGGGGGGCCTTTGTCAACCAACAATGAGCAGTTCTTC. This codes for CASSGGTGGPLSTNNEQFF.

This clonotype was counted many times. The chain uses TRBV5-1 and TRBJ1-3; D is perhaps TRBD1 (6 bases). The V end was cut by 10 bases, the J end by 1 base, with 21 bases between. Per germline, CDR1 SGHRS and CDR2 YFSETQ. This CDR3 spans 16 amino acids. CDR3 amino acids: CAWWGAGARSGNTIYF. DNA of the CDR3: TGCGCCTGGTGGGGGGCCGGGGCGAGGTCTGGAAACACCATATATTTT.

This clonotype was detected ten times or more. This chain links TRBV5-1 with TRBJ2-7; no clear D gene. V was clipped by 1 base and J by 0 bases, with 8 bases between them. CDR3 length: 14 residues. The germline CDR1 and CDR2 sequences are SGHRS and YFSETQ. The CDR3 region is CASSLQGSSYEQYF. CDR3 nucleotides: TGCGCCAGCAGCTTGCAAGGGTCCTCCTACGAGCAGTACTTC.

In its sample, this clonotype was seen a few times. J is TRBJ2-7 and V is TRBV29-1, with D hard to call. The CDR3 covers 13 residues. Per germline, CDR1 SQVTM and CDR2 ANQGSEA. V lost 1 base to trimming and J lost 6 bases, with 13 bases between them. The CDR3 nucleotides are TGCAGCGTTGAAGGGTCCAGCTCCCCCGAGCAGTACTTC. Amino acids: CSVEGSSSPEQYF.

This clonotype was detected ten times or more. The V call is TRBV4-1, the J call TRBJ2-7; perhaps TRBD1 as D (6 bases). V shed 3 bases and J shed 3 bases, with 12 bases lying between them. The V gene's germline CDR1 is MGHRA and CDR2 YSYEKL. The CDR3 has 14 amino acids. The DNA of the CDR3 is TGCGCCAGCAGCCAGGAACAGGGTGGCTACGAGCAGTACTTC. This gives the protein CASSQEQGGYEQYF.

The chain links TRBV7-9 to TRBJ2-7; 8 positions match TRBD2. V lost 8 bases and J lost 3; bases outside the gene matches: 3. CDR3 length equals 12 residues. Per the germline V gene, CDR1 is SEHNR and CDR2 is FQNEAQ (reference sequence). CDR3: CASGAGDYEQYF. CDR3 nucleotide sequence: TGTGCCAGCGGAGCGGGAGACTACGAGCAGTACTTC.

This rearrangement joins TRBV11-3 to TRBJ2-1; D is ambiguous. CDR3 length: 13 amino acids. The V end lost 3 bases, the J end lost 2 bases, and 5 bases lay between the germline ends. Germline lookup yields CDR1 SGHNT and CDR2 YENEEA. The CDR3 DNA sequence: TGTGCCAGCAGCTTCACCCCCTACAATGAGCAGTTCTTC. As protein: CASSFTPYNEQFF.

This CDR3 is CATSDWGLAGTPGTDTQYF. The CDR3 DNA sequence: TGTGCCACCAGTGATTGGGGACTAGCGGGAACCCCCGGAACAGATACGCAGTATTTT. V is TRBV24-1 and J is TRBJ2-3, with TRBD2 identical over 13 bases. Trimming removed 2 bases from V and 3 bases from J; junction bases left unmatched: 10. The germline CDR1 and CDR2 sequences are KGHDR and SFDVKD. This CDR3 contains 19 residues.

This clonotype came up a few times. The chain links TRBV3-1 to TRBJ2-1, with 10 bases aligning to TRBD2. This CDR3 contains 19 residues. Germline V gives CDR1 LGHDT, CDR2 YNNKEL (reference sequence). Trimming cost V 0 bases and J 0 bases; bases outside gene matches: 8. The CDR3 loop is CASSQDGLAALSSYNEQFF. CDR3 coding DNA: TGTGCCAGCAGCCAAGATGGACTAGCGGCCCTAAGCTCCTACAATGAGCAGTTCTTC.

This clonotype came up a few times. The chain uses TRBV5-5 and TRBJ2-7, with D perhaps matching TRBD1 (5 bases). The CDR3 runs 15 residues. CDR1 is SGHKS, CDR2 YYEKEE, per germline (reference sequence). Trimming cost V 6 bases and J 4 bases, with 20 bases left between them. The CDR3 bases are TGTGCCAGCACCGTGACCCCTCAAGGGGTGTACGAGCAGTACTTC. Translated: CASTVTPQGVYEQYF.

The count of this clonotype is one. V usage is TRBV9 and J usage is TRBJ2-1, with 11 bases identical to TRBD2. Germline V CDR1 and CDR2: SGDLS, YYNGEE. V trimming: 4 bases; J trimming: 4 bases; junction bases outside the gene matches: 16. CDR3 size: 19 residues. The CDR3 DNA is TGTGCCAGCAGCCCAAGTAGAGAGGGACTAGCGGTTTCTTACAATGAGCAGTTCTTC. This sequence encodes CASSPSREGLAVSYNEQFF.

This clonotype was detected only a few times. The J gene is TRBJ1-5, the V gene TRBV7-9, with D unclear. Germline V gene sequence: CDR1 SEHNR, CDR2 FQNEAQ (reference sequence). Deletions cut 0 bases from V and 7 bases from J, with 10 bases between. The CDR3 length is 14 residues. CDR3 region: CASSLAPEHQPQHF. The CDR3, as DNA: TGTGCCAGCAGCTTAGCCCCGGAGCACCAGCCCCAGCATTTT.